The rows below give T cell receptor beta chains drawn from one sample of a study of T cells after yellow fever vaccination. Each CDR3 protein gets one entry after TCRdb re-called the 5' RACE reads with MiXCR. The sample lists 450,000 to 550,000 distinct CDR3 sequences, under 25% seen once, with roughly 13% in the top ten. The sequencing here drew on PBMCs, taken 15 days after the yellow fever booster vaccination. These receptors originate from a man aged 30-40 years who received the YFV17D yellow fever vaccine. Both conserved end residues are part of each CDR3. The D gene is left open where the match is weak. The size entry is marked missing in some rows and otherwise reads once, few, many or a size class.

- - TRBJ1-1 TRBV5-1 CASSTGTPNTEAFF TGCGCCAGCAGCACCGGGACACCGAACACTGAAGCTTTCTTT
- few TRBJ1-1 TRBV3-1 CASSQAGTLNTEAFF TGTGCCAGCAGCCAAGCTGGGACACTGAACACTGAAGCTTTCTTT
- - TRBJ2-1 TRBV5-8 CASSLGTQGHEQFF TGTGCCAGCAGCTTGGGGACACAGGGCCATGAGCAGTTCTTC
- - TRBJ2-1 TRBV11-2 CASSLDQRLQFF TGTGCCAGCAGCTTAGATCAAAGGCTGCAGTTCTTC
- - TRBJ2-1 TRBV7-6 CASSSAVGPLGVTGEQFF TGTGCCAGCAGCTCAGCCGTTGGGCCTTTGGGGGTAACTGGTGAGCAGTTCTTC
- - TRBJ2-3 TRBV23-1 CASSQRRGGRPDTQYF TGCGCCAGCAGTCAACGTCGTGGTGGGAGACCCGATACGCAGTATTTT
TRBD2 few TRBJ2-5 TRBV6-2/TRBV6-3 CASSYATGTRKDQETQYF TGTGCCAGCAGTTACGCGACCGGGACTAGAAAAGACCAAGAGACCCAGTACTTC
TRBD1 - TRBJ2-7 TRBV12-3/TRBV12-4 CASSNRQGRYEQYF TGTGCCAGCAGTAACCGACAGGGGCGTTACGAGCAGTACTTC
TRBD1 few TRBJ2-1 TRBV6-2/TRBV6-3 CATGTGWNEQFF TGTGCCACCGGGACAGGGTGGAATGAGCAGTTCTTC
TRBD1 few TRBJ2-2 TRBV12-3/TRBV12-4 CASTGGASNTGELFF TGTGCCAGCACAGGGGGAGCTTCGAACACCGGGGAGCTGTTTTTT
TRBD2 - TRBJ2-7 TRBV6-1 CASREELAGVYEQYF TGTGCCAGCAGGGAGGAGCTAGCGGGAGTATACGAGCAGTACTTC
TRBD2 - TRBJ2-5 TRBV7-2 CASSSTSGIPETQYF TGTGCCAGCAGTTCGACTAGCGGGATACCAGAGACCCAGTACTTC
- few TRBJ2-1 TRBV7-9 CASSLVSEWFF TGTGCCAGCAGCCTCGTGAGCGAGTGGTTCTTC
- many TRBJ2-3 TRBV20-1 CSARLGGADTQYF TGCAGTGCTAGACTAGGGGGAGCAGATACGCAGTATTTT
- - TRBJ2-5 TRBV6-1 CASRGSYETSKETQYF TGTGCCAGCAGAGGCTCGTACGAGACTAGTAAAGAGACCCAGTACTTC
TRBD2 - TRBJ2-5 TRBV7-7 CASSSSGGIRETQYF TGTGCCAGCAGCTCTTCGGGAGGCATACGAGAGACCCAGTACTTC
TRBD1 - TRBJ2-2 TRBV12-3/TRBV12-4 CASRPGTGRTGELFF TGTGCCAGCAGGCCCGGGACAGGGAGAACCGGGGAGCTGTTTTTT
TRBD1 few TRBJ2-7 TRBV5-1 CASSLDTGGTYEQYF TGCGCCAGCAGCTTGGATACAGGGGGCACCTACGAGCAGTACTTC
- few TRBJ1-6 TRBV19 CASNGMGNSPLHF TGTGCCAGTAACGGTATGGGGAATTCACCCCTCCACTTT
TRBD2 - TRBJ2-1 TRBV6-2/TRBV6-3 CASSYSGKTSVGNEQLF TGTGCCAGCAGTTACTCGGGTAAGACTAGCGTTGGTAATGAGCAGCTCTTC
- - TRBJ2-5 TRBV3-1 CASSQDGGVETQYF TGTGCCAGCAGCCAAGATGGGGGTGTGGAGACCCAGTACTTC
TRBD1 once TRBJ1-1 TRBV29-1 CSVDRGTVAFF TGCAGCGTGGACAGGGGAACGGTGGCTTTCTTT